A single sample gave rise to the 32 T cell receptor beta chains below, sequenced in a study of shared clonotypes between healthy human individuals. Using immunoSEQ multiplex PCR, the repertoire was profiled, and TCRdb retains in-frame clones only, with some absent. The repertoire has over a million clones, 78% of them found once; the top ten carry about 0.52%. What was sequenced was memory CD4+ T cells from PBMCs. Subset defined: CD45RA-negative fraction. These receptors were taken from a man younger than 35 in good health. Some clones in this sample may be carry-over from other donors' samples.

This clone was detected only a few times. This sequence joins TRBV7-2 and TRBJ2-5; no clear D gene. V lost 3 bases and J lost 5, with 10 bases in between. Germline-derived CDR1 and CDR2 are SGHTA and FQGNSA. This CDR3 has 13 amino acids. The CDR3 reads CASSLRIGETQYF. Here the CDR3 DNA reads TGTGCCAGCAGCTTGCGGATCGGGGAGACCCAGTACTTC.

The V call is TRBV29-1, the J call TRBJ1-1; maybe TRBD1 (5 bases). Trimming shortened V by 5 bases and J by 5 bases, and 18 bases separated the two germline ends. In germline, CDR1 is SQVTM, CDR2 ANQGSEA. The CDR3 length is 14 residues. The CDR3 nucleotides are TGCAGCGTTTCCAAATCATGGGGGGAGACTGAAGCTTTCTTT. Translating gives CSVSKSWGETEAFF.

About this clone itself: The junction differs from germline at one of its ends, possibly a read error. The gene calls are TRBV4-1 and TRBJ2-3; 7 nucleotides agree with TRBD2. Germline values: CDR1 MGHRA, CDR2 YSYEKL. The CDR3 runs to 16 residues. The CDR3 sequence is CAGSQGLLGRGDTQYF. The CDR3 nucleotides read TGCGCCGGCAGCCAAGGACTGCTAGGGAGGGGAGATACGCAGTATTTT.

The chain recombines TRBV9 with TRBJ2-2, with unresolved D. Per the germline V gene, CDR1 is SGDLS and CDR2 is YYNGEE. The CDR3 loop spans 15 amino acids. V gave up 2 bases and J gave up 3 bases, with 11 bases separating them. The CDR3 is CASSVHRVDTGELFF. In nucleotides, the CDR3 is TGTGCCAGCAGCGTCCACCGAGTTGACACCGGGGAGCTGTTTTTT.

This clone was observed a handful of times. The CDR3 is CASSLEGTGATEAFF. The CDR3 coding sequence is TGCGCCAGCAGCTTGGAAGGGACAGGGGCCACTGAAGCTTTCTTT. V usage is TRBV5-1 and J usage is TRBJ1-1; 10 bases are a match to TRBD1. V lost 0 bases to trimming and J lost 4 bases; unmatched junction nucleotides: 3. Germline-derived CDR1 and CDR2 are SGHRS and YFSETQ. There are 15 residues in the CDR3.

In regard to this clone: The same CDR3 can be traced to other DNA sequences in this sample. The V call is TRBV7-8, the J call TRBJ1-4; TRBD1 agrees at 10 bases. With 6 bases clipped from V and 5 bases from J, the junction kept 3 bases outside the gene matches. Germline-derived CDR1 and CDR2 are SGHVS and FQNEAQ. CDR3 length: 14 residues. The CDR3 reads CASSSGQGNEKLFF. The CDR3 nucleotides read TGTGCCAGCAGTTCGGGACAGGGGAATGAAAAACTGTTTTTT. The whole variable domain, remainder taken from reference TRBV7-8 and TRBJ1-4, is GAGVSQSPRYKVAKRGQDVALRCDPISGHVSLFWYQQALGQGPEFLTYFQNEAQLDKSGLPSDRFFAERPEGSVSTLKIQRTQQEDSAVYLCASSSGQGNEKLFFGSGTQLSVL.

This sequence joins TRBV5-1 and TRBJ2-6; 8 bases fit TRBD2. Trimming cost V 5 bases and J 2 bases; bases outside gene matches: 3. CDR1 and CDR2 from the germline V gene are SGHRS and YFSETQ. The CDR3 length is 15 residues. CDR3 region: CASSPGRAGANVLTF. The CDR3 bases are TGCGCCAGCAGTCCCGGGAGGGCTGGGGCCAACGTCCTGACTTTC.

The V gene is TRBV14, the J gene TRBJ2-3; 10 bases map to TRBD1. The J segment lost 5 bases and the V segment lost 3 bases, leaving 14 bases of the junction unmatched. The CDR3 runs 18 residues. CDR1 and CDR2 (germline): SGHDN, FVKESK. The CDR3: CASSQGPRQGARQDTQYF. The CDR3 coding sequence is TGTGCCAGCAGCCAGGGGCCCAGACAGGGGGCGCGTCAAGATACGCAGTATTTT.

This chain links TRBV4-1 with TRBJ2-7, with a weak D call TRBD1 (6 bases). V lost 5 bases to trimming and J lost 8 bases, with 16 bases between them. The germline CDR1 and CDR2 sequences are MGHRA and YSYEKL. The CDR3 spans 13 residues. The CDR3 region is CASSVGDNGKQYF. The CDR3 nucleotides are TGCGCCAGCAGCGTAGGGGACAATGGGAAGCAGTACTTC.

The J gene is TRBJ2-5, the V gene TRBV5-1; 10 bases align to TRBD2. The ends lost 7 bases at V and 4 bases at J; junction bases unmatched: 7. The CDR3 spans 14 residues. CDR1 is SGHRS and CDR2 is YFSETQ in the germline V gene. The CDR3 sequence is CASSRVAGGETQYF. The CDR3 DNA reads as TGCGCCAGCTCGAGGGTAGCGGGGGGAGAGACCCAGTACTTC.

This clone was found a few times. V usage is TRBV7-2 and J usage is TRBJ2-1; 16 nucleotides match TRBD2. Trimming removed 4 bases from V and 9 bases from J; junction bases left unmatched: 3. CDR3 length: 15 amino acids. CDR1 and CDR2 (germline): SGHTA, FQGNSA. The CDR3 spells CASSSGLAGGVEQFF. CDR3 DNA: TGTGCCAGCAGCTCGGGACTAGCGGGAGGGGTTGAGCAGTTCTTC.

This sequence joins TRBV6-6 and TRBJ1-5; D ambiguous. V dropped 0 bases and J dropped 7 bases, with 10 bases sitting between them. CDR3 length: 14 residues. Germline V gene lookup returns CDR1 MNHNY and CDR2 SVGAGI (reference sequence). CDR3 region: CASSYSRAGQPQHF. CDR3 DNA: TGTGCCAGCAGTTACTCGAGGGCTGGGCAGCCCCAGCATTTT.

The V call is TRBV7-2, the J call TRBJ1-5; D possibly corresponds to TRBD1 (5 bases). V was shortened by 1 base and J by 5 bases, with 12 bases between the two germline ends. The germline V gene has CDR1 SGHTA and CDR2 FQGNSA. The CDR3 is made up of 15 amino acids. The CDR3 DNA is TGTGCCAGCAGCTTAGATGCGGGGACCCATCAGCCCCAGCATTTT. It specifies CASSLDAGTHQPQHF.

The chain combines TRBV5-1 with TRBJ2-7, with D possibly being TRBD1 (5 bases). V was shortened by 4 bases and J by 3 bases, with 17 bases between the two germline ends. The CDR3 totals 15 residues. Germline values: CDR1 SGHRS, CDR2 YFSETQ. The CDR3 nucleotides are TGCGCCAGCAGCCCCCCGCCAGGGCCCCTCTACGAGCAGTACTTC. It codes for CASSPPPGPLYEQYF.

There are a few counts of this clone. The rearrangement links TRBV28 to TRBJ1-4, with 7 nucleotides matching TRBD1. Losses at the gene ends were 7 bases for V and 4 bases for J; bases not matched to a gene: 6. Germline assignment: CDR1 MDHEN and CDR2 SYDVKM. CDR3 length: 14 amino acids. The CDR3 nucleotides are TGTGCCAGCAAGCCGGGACAGCTTAATGAAAAACTGTTTTTT. Residues: CASKPGQLNEKLFF.

The chain links TRBV14 to TRBJ2-7; TRBD1 matches at 8 bases. The germline V gene has CDR1 SGHDN and CDR2 FVKESK. Losses at the gene ends were 4 bases for V and 4 bases for J; bases not matched to a gene: 6. The CDR3 length is 14 residues. CDR3 DNA: TGTGCCAGCAGCCTTCGGACAGGGAGGTACGAGCAGTACTTC. It yields the protein CASSLRTGRYEQYF.

The chain carries TRBV29-1 and TRBJ2-7, with D possibly matching TRBD1 (6 bases). Germline CDR1 is SQVTM and CDR2 is ANQGSEA. The V end lost 5 bases, the J end lost 2 bases, and 10 bases lay between the germline ends. This CDR3 region has 12 residues. CDR3 region: CSVTRGPYEQYF. In DNA form, the CDR3 reads TGCAGCGTTACCAGGGGACCCTACGAGCAGTACTTC.

This clone occurred many times. V gene TRBV6-1 combines with J gene TRBJ1-1, with D perhaps TRBD1 (5 bases). Germline CDR1 MNHNS, CDR2 SASEGT. V shed 6 bases and J shed 5 bases, with 13 bases lying between them. This CDR3 spans 13 amino acids. In DNA, the CDR3 is TGTGCCAGCAGGGGCACAGGTTATACTGAAGCTTTCTTT. It yields the protein CASRGTGYTEAFF.

The chain carries TRBV4-3 and TRBJ2-1; 9 positions match TRBD2. The V gene's germline CDR1 is LGHNA and CDR2 YSLEER. This CDR3 region has 14 residues. With V trimmed by 3 bases and J by 10 bases, 7 bases remained unmatched. This CDR3 is CASSHLAGRDEQFF. For the CDR3, the DNA is TGCGCCAGCAGCCACCTAGCGGGGAGGGACGAGCAGTTCTTC.

This clone showed up just once. This chain connects TRBV5-1 to TRBJ2-5; tentatively, D is TRBD2 (5 bases). Germline assignment: CDR1 SGHRS and CDR2 YFSETQ. The CDR3 length is 15 residues. V lost 4 bases to trimming and J lost 1 base, with 14 bases between them. This CDR3 reads CASSNMGGSQETQYF. CDR3 sequence (DNA): TGCGCCAGCAGCAACATGGGCGGGTCCCAAGAGACCCAGTACTTC.

The rearrangement uses TRBV4-2 and TRBJ1-1; 7 nucleotides align to TRBD1. J was trimmed by 1 base and V by 3 bases; bases with no gene match: 8. Germline CDR1 LGHNA, CDR2 YNFKEQ. The CDR3 covers 16 residues. CDR3 amino acids: CASSQGQTSGNTEAFF. The DNA of the CDR3 is TGTGCCAGCAGCCAGGGACAGACAAGCGGGAACACTGAAGCTTTCTTT.

The rearrangement uses TRBV25-1 and TRBJ1-6, with D unclear. CDR3 length: 12 amino acids. V gave up 2 bases and J gave up 8 bases, with 4 bases separating them. The germline gives CDR1 MGHDK, CDR2 SYGVNS. CDR3 coding DNA: TGTGCCAGCAGTGAACGATATTCACCCCTCCACTTT. Translation gives CASSERYSPLHF. The full variable domain, rest sourced from reference TRBV25-1 and TRBJ1-6, is EADIYQTPRYLVIGTGKKITLECSQTMGHDKMYWYQQDPGMELHLIHYSYGVNSTEKGDLSSESTVSRIRTEHFPLTLESARPSHTSQYLCASSERYSPLHFGNGTRLTVT.

This clone has only a few counts. The chain combines TRBV28 with TRBJ2-1; D perhaps matches TRBD1 (6 bases). Germline V CDR1 and CDR2: MDHEN, SYDVKM. The CDR3 loop spans 15 amino acids. Trimming cost V 5 bases and J 2 bases, with 13 bases left between them. The CDR3 sequence: CASSKGGSPYNEQFF. The CDR3 DNA follows: TGTGCCAGCAGTAAAGGGGGATCCCCCTACAATGAGCAGTTCTTC.

The chain uses TRBV2 and TRBJ2-5; D assignment may be TRBD1 or TRBD2 (5 bases each). The CDR3 sequence is 13 residues long. The V gene's germline CDR1 is SNHLY and CDR2 FYNNEI. With 5 bases removed from V and 2 bases from J, the gap between germline ends came to 9 bases. The CDR3 spells CASSWGSQETQYF. CDR3 nucleotides: TGTGCCAGCAGTTGGGGGAGTCAAGAGACCCAGTACTTC.

The chain couples TRBV7-2 to TRBJ1-1; tentatively, D is TRBD1 (5 bases). The germline gives CDR1 SGHTA, CDR2 FQGNSA. CDR3 length equals 14 residues. V was cut by 6 bases and J by 3 bases, with 14 bases left in between. CDR3 in amino acids: CASSSQRGDTEAFF. The CDR3 coding sequence is TGTGCCAGCAGTTCTCAAAGGGGAGACACTGAAGCTTTCTTT.

The chain combines TRBV5-4 with TRBJ2-7; the D gene is possibly TRBD1 (6 bases). The CDR3 contains 15 residues. CDR1 SGHNT and CDR2 YYREEE come from the germline V gene (reference sequence). V lost 4 bases and J lost 5, with 19 bases in between. CDR3: CASSPRGQGAHEQYF. Written as DNA, the CDR3 is TGTGCCAGCAGCCCCAGGGGCCAGGGAGCCCACGAGCAGTACTTC.

The CDR3 coding sequence is TGTGCCAGCAGCTTAGTCGCAACTAGCGGGAGCGGTGAGCAGTTCTTC. The encoded protein is CASSLVATSGSGEQFF. The gene calls are TRBV7-9 and TRBJ2-1, with 11 bases fitting TRBD2. Trimming removed 1 base from V and 9 bases from J; junction bases left unmatched: 8. Germline CDR1 SEHNR, CDR2 FQNEAQ (reference sequence). The CDR3 contains 16 residues.

The gene calls are TRBV5-6 and TRBJ2-5, with D possibly being TRBD1 (5 bases). This CDR3 region has 13 residues. V was clipped by 2 bases and J by 5 bases, with 10 bases between them. Germline-derived CDR1 and CDR2 are SGHDT and YYEEEE. CDR3 in amino acids: CASSFPGWETQYF. The CDR3 DNA sequence: TGTGCCAGCAGCTTTCCAGGGTGGGAGACCCAGTACTTC.

This chain connects TRBV7-9 to TRBJ1-2; D possibly corresponds to TRBD1 (5 bases). The V end was cut by 5 bases, the J end by 3 bases, with 19 bases between. The V gene's germline CDR1 is SEHNR and CDR2 FQNEAQ (reference sequence). The CDR3 is 16 residues long. The DNA of the CDR3 is TGTGCCAGCAGCGTAACGCAGGGCATCTCGGACTATGGCTACACCTTC. Translation gives CASSVTQGISDYGYTF. The variable domain in full, completed from reference TRBV7-9 and TRBJ1-2, reads DTGVSQNPRHKITKRGQNVTFRCDPISEHNRLYWYRQTLGQGPEFLTYFQNEAQLEKSRLLSDRFSAERPKGSFSTLEIQRTEQGDSAMYLCASSVTQGISDYGYTFGSGTRLTVV.

This chain links TRBV5-1 with TRBJ1-1; D is possibly TRBD1 (5 bases). The V gene's germline CDR1 is SGHRS and CDR2 YFSETQ. The CDR3 length is 14 residues. Trimming took 2 bases from V and 3 from J, leaving 11 bases between them. This CDR3 reads CASSFGGTDTEAFF. CDR3 in DNA: TGCGCCAGCAGCTTCGGAGGGACTGACACTGAAGCTTTCTTT.

In its sample, this clone was seen a few times. The rearrangement joins TRBV2 to TRBJ2-7, with TRBD2 as a possible D gene (7 bases). Trimming left V 3 bases short and J 0 bases short, with 15 bases between. CDR3 length: 16 amino acids. The germline V gene has CDR1 SNHLY and CDR2 FYNNEI. CDR3 sequence: CASSDFGGGPSYEQYF. CDR3 nucleotide sequence: TGTGCCAGCAGTGACTTCGGCGGGGGCCCCTCCTACGAGCAGTACTTC.

The rearrangement uses TRBV19 and TRBJ1-1, with 7 bases lining up with TRBD1. J was trimmed by 0 bases and V by 5 bases; bases with no gene match: 3. The CDR3 has 14 residues. Per the germline V gene, CDR1 is LNHDA and CDR2 is SQIVND (reference sequence). The chain's CDR3 is CASSPGQLNTEAFF. CDR3 DNA: TGTGCCAGTAGTCCGGGACAGTTGAACACTGAAGCTTTCTTT.